The clone carrying this T cell receptor (beta chain) was counted only a few times. Its antigen is currently unknown. The entry originates in a study of cytomegalovirus exposure and HLA in healthy donors. General study points: The listing of fewer than 200 TCR beta chains classed them as cytomegalovirus-associated. It was reportedly the case that the classifier diagnosed cytomegalovirus status with high specificity and sensitivity. Most TCR sequences showed up rarely, but some public TCRs showed up in many donors.

TCRdb's table, derived via immunoSEQ multiplex PCR, lists solely in-frame clones and lacks some. This table has around 250,000 clones, almost 90% appearing once. This CDR3 contains 19 residues. Specimen: PBMCs. The chain carries TRBV21-1 and TRBJ1-2; the D call in the table, TRBD1, was not verified against the DNA. TRBV21-1 is labeled a pseudogene. The TCR comes from a woman under 30 in good health and CMV-seronegative. CDR3 protein: CASSKEAPGQGSYSYGYTF. The CDR3 nucleotides are TGTGCCAGCAGCAAAGAAGCCCCTGGACAGGGCTCATACTCATATGGCTACACCTTC.